A single sample gave rise to the 11 T cell receptor beta chains below, sequenced in a study of shared clonotypes between healthy human individuals. TCRdb keeps only in-frame clones here, not all; method: immunoSEQ multiplex PCR. The sample has over 1.4 million clones, around 97% seen once. Material: naive CD4+ T cells sorted from blood. Subset described: CD45RA+ positively selected. The origin of the receptors is a man between 25 and 39 years old in good health.

V usage is TRBV27 and J usage is TRBJ2-3; 9 bases map to TRBD1. Germline CDR1 is MNHEY and CDR2 is SMNVEV (reference sequence). The V and J ends lost 5 bases and 4 bases, in that order; junction bases with no gene match: 10. The CDR3 runs 16 residues. CDR3 DNA sequence: TGTGCCAGCAGTCGATCCGGGACAGGGAGCCCAGATACGCAGTATTTT. This sequence encodes CASSRSGTGSPDTQYF.

The CDR3 sequence is CASSPLESPAYNEQFF. The DNA for the CDR3 is TGTGCCAGCAGTCCCCTCGAGAGCCCAGCTTACAATGAGCAGTTCTTC. The chain has TRBV28 and TRBJ2-1; D ambiguous. CDR1 and CDR2 from the germline V gene are MDHEN and SYDVKM. The CDR3 loop spans 16 amino acids. Trimming took off 5 bases at V and 4 bases at J, with 18 bases between the two ends.

The CDR3 protein is CATSRVGNQETQYF. In DNA, the CDR3 is TGTGCCACCAGCAGAGTGGGAAACCAAGAGACCCAGTACTTC. The V gene is TRBV15, the J gene TRBJ2-5; D gene ambiguous. Germline values: CDR1 LNHNV, CDR2 YYDKDF (reference sequence). V was shortened by 1 base and J by 0 bases, with 6 bases between the two germline ends. This CDR3 region has 14 residues.

The chain recombines TRBV6-1 with TRBJ2-3, with TRBD2 matching over 8 bases. Germline CDR1 is MNHNS and CDR2 is SASEGT. The CDR3 covers 14 residues. V shed 6 bases and J 2 bases; nucleotides not matched to a gene: 4. In nucleotides, the CDR3 is TGTGCCAGCAGCCCACTAGCGGACACAGATACGCAGTATTTT. As protein: CASSPLADTDTQYF.

This chain uses TRBV29-1 with TRBJ2-1; TRBD2 agrees at 7 bases. Trimming took 0 bases from V and 3 from J; bases not matched to a gene: 11. This CDR3 region has 17 residues. Germline V gives CDR1 SQVTM, CDR2 ANQGSEA. The CDR3 coding sequence is TGCAGCGTTGAAGATCCCGGGGGAGGGCTTAACTACAATGAGCAGTTCTTC. This translates into CSVEDPGGGLNYNEQFF.

This chain joins TRBV7-2 and TRBJ2-3; 7 nucleotides agree with TRBD1. CDR1 is SGHTA, CDR2 FQGNSA, per germline. With V trimmed by 5 bases and J by 6 bases, 11 bases remained unmatched. The CDR3 has 15 amino acids. The chain's CDR3 is CASSPDRASPDTQYF. In DNA form, the CDR3 reads TGTGCCAGCAGCCCCGACAGGGCCTCCCCCGATACGCAGTATTTT.

This clone was observed once. The chain is built from TRBV18 and TRBJ1-4; D not resolved. This CDR3 contains 15 residues. With 6 bases removed from V and 0 bases from J, the gap between germline ends came to 11 bases. Germline V lookup: CDR1 KGHSH, CDR2 LQKENI. Here the CDR3 reads CASSRGGATNEKLFF. CDR3 bases: TGTGCCAGCTCCCGAGGAGGCGCAACTAATGAAAAACTGTTTTTT.

The genes are TRBV2 and TRBJ2-7; no reliable D call. The CDR3 sequence is 14 residues long. V dropped 2 bases and J dropped 5 bases, with 13 bases sitting between them. CDR1 and CDR2 (germline): SNHLY, FYNNEI. CDR3 in DNA: TGTGCCAGCAGTGAAAGGCGCACGTCGGACGAGCAGTACTTC. Translated: CASSERRTSDEQYF.

The chain joins TRBV7-9 to TRBJ2-2; 9 bases align to TRBD1. Unmatched junction bases numbered 9, after V lost 2 bases and J lost 2 bases. Per germline, CDR1 SEHNR and CDR2 FQNEAQ (reference sequence). This CDR3 region has 18 residues. CDR3 amino acids: CASSLFLGQGTNTGELFF. CDR3 DNA: TGTGCCAGCAGCTTATTTTTAGGACAGGGGACAAACACCGGGGAGCTGTTTTTT.

V gene TRBV5-1 combines with J gene TRBJ2-3; either TRBD1 or TRBD2 may supply D (5 bases each). This CDR3 spans 14 amino acids. The ends were cut back, 4 bases at V and 5 bases at J, with 14 bases in the middle. Germline V gives CDR1 SGHRS, CDR2 YFSETQ. The CDR3 reads CASSITTRGDTQYF. In nucleotides, the CDR3 is TGCGCCAGCAGCATAACCACGAGGGGAGATACGCAGTATTTT.

The chain employs TRBV5-1 and TRBJ2-5; perhaps TRBD2 as D (6 bases). The V end was cut by 0 bases, the J end by 7 bases, with 13 bases between. This CDR3 comprises 14 residues. In germline, CDR1 is SGHRS, CDR2 YFSETQ. Written as DNA, the CDR3 is TGCGCCAGCAGCTTGGACCCGTTGGGGGGGACCCAGTACTTC. As protein: CASSLDPLGGTQYF. Complete variable domain (other parts from reference TRBV5-1 and TRBJ2-5): KAGVTQTPRYLIKTRGQQVTLSCSPISGHRSVSWYQQTPGQGLQFLFEYFSETQRNKGNFPGRFSGRQFSNSRSEMNVSTLELGDSALYLCASSLDPLGGTQYFGPGTRLLVL.